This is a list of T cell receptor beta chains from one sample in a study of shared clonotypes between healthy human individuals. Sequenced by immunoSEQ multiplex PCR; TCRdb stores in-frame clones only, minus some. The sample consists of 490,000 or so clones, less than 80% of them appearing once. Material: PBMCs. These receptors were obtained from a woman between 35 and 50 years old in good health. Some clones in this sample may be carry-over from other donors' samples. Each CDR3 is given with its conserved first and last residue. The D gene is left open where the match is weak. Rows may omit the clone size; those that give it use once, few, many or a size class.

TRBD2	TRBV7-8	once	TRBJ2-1	TGTGCCAGCAGCCCCGGGACTAGCGGGAGTAATGAGCAGTTCTTC	CASSPGTSGSNEQFF
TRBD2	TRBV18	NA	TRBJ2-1	TGTGCCAGCTCGCCACCGGGACTAGGGGACAATGAGCAGTTCTTC	CASSPPGLGDNEQFF
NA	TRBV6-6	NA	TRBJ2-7	TGTGCCGCCAGACTGGGGGGCATCGCCTACGAGCAGTACTTC	CAARLGGIAYEQYF
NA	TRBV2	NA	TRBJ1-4	TGTGCCAGCAGTGAACTTTGGGGCGAGGTTGAAAAACTGTTTTTT	CASSELWGEVEKLFF
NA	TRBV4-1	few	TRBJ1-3	TGCGCCAGCAGCCAAGGGAACTCTGGAAACACCATATATTTT	CASSQGNSGNTIYF
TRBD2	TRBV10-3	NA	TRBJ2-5	TGTGCCATCAGTGAGGGACTAGCGGCGGAAGAGACCCAGTACTTC	CAISEGLAAEETQYF
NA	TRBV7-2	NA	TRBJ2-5	TGTGCCAGCAGCTTAGCTCCAGGGGCAGAGACCCAGTACTTC	CASSLAPGAETQYF
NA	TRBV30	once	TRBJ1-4	TGTGCCTGGAGTCGGGCCGCTGGGATGACTAATGAAAAACTGTTTTTT	CAWSRAAGMTNEKLFF
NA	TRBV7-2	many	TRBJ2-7	TGTGCCAGCAGTCGGGGACGTGGCGCCTACGAGCAGTACTTC	CASSRGRGAYEQYF
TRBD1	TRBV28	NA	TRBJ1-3	TGTGCCAGCAGTTCTGGACAGGGGGCGGTGTCTGGAAACACCATATATTTT	CASSSGQGAVSGNTIYF
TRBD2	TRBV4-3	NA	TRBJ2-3	TGCGCCAGCAGCCAAGATCGCGCGGGAGGACCCTCAAGCACAGATACGCAGTATTTT	CASSQDRAGGPSSTDTQYF
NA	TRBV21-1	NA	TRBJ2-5	TGTGCCAGCAGCCGCCTCCCGGGACGCCAAGAGACCCAGTACTTC	CASSRLPGRQETQYF
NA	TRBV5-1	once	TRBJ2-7	TGCGCCAGCAGCAGAACAGGGGGGGACTACGAGCAGTACTTC	CASSRTGGDYEQYF
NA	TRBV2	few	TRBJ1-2	TGTGCCAGCAGACAGACTACAGATGGCTACACCTTC	CASRQTTDGYTF
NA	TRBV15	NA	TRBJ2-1	TGTGCCACCAGCAGAGGTTTCGGCAGTAACAATGAGCAGTTCTTC	CATSRGFGSNNEQFF
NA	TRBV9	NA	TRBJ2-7	TGTGCCAGCAGCGTAGGCGAATCCTACGAGCAGTACTTC	CASSVGESYEQYF
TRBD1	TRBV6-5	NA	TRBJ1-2	TGTGCCAGCAGTTTTCCACGACAGGGCTACTATGGCTACACCTTC	CASSFPRQGYYGYTF
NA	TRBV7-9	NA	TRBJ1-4	TGTGCCAGCAGCTCCCGGGACGGTAATGAAAAACTGTTTTTT	CASSSRDGNEKLFF
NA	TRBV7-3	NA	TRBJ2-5	TGTGCCAGCAGCTTCGGATTACAAGAGACCCAGTACTTC	CASSFGLQETQYF
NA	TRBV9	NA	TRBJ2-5	TGTGCCAGCAGCGTAGGGGATCCGGAGACCCAGTACTTC	CASSVGDPETQYF
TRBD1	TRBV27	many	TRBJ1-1	TGTGCCAGCAGTTTATTGGCAGGGGGCCTGAACACTGAAGCTTTCTTT	CASSLLAGGLNTEAFF
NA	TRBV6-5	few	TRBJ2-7	TGTGCCAGCAGTCCGCCTTTAGGCGGATCCTACGAGCAGTACTTC	CASSPPLGGSYEQYF
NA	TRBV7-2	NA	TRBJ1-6	TGTGCCAGCAGCTTCCGGGATTATAATTCACCCCTCCACTTT	CASSFRDYNSPLHF
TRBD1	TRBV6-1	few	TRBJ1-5	TGTGCCAGCAGTAGACCAGGGGGGGAGCCTCAGCCCCAGCATTTT	CASSRPGGEPQPQHF
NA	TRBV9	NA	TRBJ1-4	TGTGCCAGCAGTCCCACCGCAACTAATGAAAAACTGTTTTTT	CASSPTATNEKLFF
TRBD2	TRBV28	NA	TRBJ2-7	TGTGCCAGCAGTGTAATAGCGGGAGGCCCCCCGGGGGAGCAGTACTTC	CASSVIAGGPPGEQYF
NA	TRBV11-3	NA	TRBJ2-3	TGTGCCAGCAGCTTACAAACAGATACGCAGTATTTT	CASSLQTDTQYF
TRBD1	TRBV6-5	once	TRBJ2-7	TGTGCCAGCAGTCCCGGACAGGGGGCTGACGAGCAGTACTTC	CASSPGQGADEQYF
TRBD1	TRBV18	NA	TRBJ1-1	TGTGCCAGCTCACCTGGACAGGGGTGGACTGAAGCTTTCTTT	CASSPGQGWTEAFF
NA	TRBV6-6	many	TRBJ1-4	TGTGCCAGCAGTAGACAGGAAAAACTGTTTTTT	CASSRQEKLFF
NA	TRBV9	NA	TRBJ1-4	TGTGCCAGCAGCCCCGAGCCGGGGACTAATGAAAAACTGTTTTTT	CASSPEPGTNEKLFF
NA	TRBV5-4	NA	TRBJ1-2	TGTGCCAGCAGCTTGGCAATACAGGGTTTTGATGGCTACACCTTC	CASSLAIQGFDGYTF
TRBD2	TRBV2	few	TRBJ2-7	TGTGCCAGCAGGACGGGACTAGCGGGAGGGTACGAGCAGTACTTC	CASRTGLAGGYEQYF
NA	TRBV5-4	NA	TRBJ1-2	TGTGCCAGCAGCTTGGATCCGGGTAGGAGCTATGGCTACACCTTC	CASSLDPGRSYGYTF
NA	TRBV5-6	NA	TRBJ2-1	TGTGCCAGCAGCCCTCCTTGGGGTGAGCAGTTCTTC	CASSPPWGEQFF
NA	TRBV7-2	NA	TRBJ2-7	TGTGCCAGCAGCCAAAGAACAGGGCTCGCGGCAGAGGAGCAGTACTTC	CASSQRTGLAAEEQYF
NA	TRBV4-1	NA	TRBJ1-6	TGCGCCAGCAGCCCCGGGAGACCCGTGCGGGTTAATTCACCCCTCCACTTT	CASSPGRPVRVNSPLHF
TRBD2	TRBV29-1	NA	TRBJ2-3	TGCAGCGTTGACGCCCCACTAGCGGGATTAGCAGATACGCAGTATTTT	CSVDAPLAGLADTQYF
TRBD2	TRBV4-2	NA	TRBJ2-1	TGTGCCAGCAGCCAAGACCCCCCGGGACTAGCCAATGAGCAGTTCTTC	CASSQDPPGLANEQFF
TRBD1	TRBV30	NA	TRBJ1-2	TGTGCCTGGAGTAAAGGACAGGGGCCAACTTCCTATGGCTACACCTTC	CAWSKGQGPTSYGYTF
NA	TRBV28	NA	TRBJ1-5	TGTGCCAGCAGTTTGAAGCGTCAGCCCCAGCATTTT	CASSLKRQPQHF
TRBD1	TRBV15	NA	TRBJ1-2	TGTGCCACCAGCATTCTACGAGGACAGGGAAACTATGGCTACACCTTC	CATSILRGQGNYGYTF
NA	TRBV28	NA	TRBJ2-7	TGTGCCAGCAGTTTAATCGGACTCGTATTCGGGCGGTACTTC	CASSLIGLVFGRYF
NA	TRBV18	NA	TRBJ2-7	TGTGCCAGCTCACCTATCTCGGGCTACGAGCAGTACTTC	CASSPISGYEQYF
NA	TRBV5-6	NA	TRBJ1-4	TGTGCCAGCAGCTTGGGGCCCACTAATGAAAAACTGTTTTTT	CASSLGPTNEKLFF
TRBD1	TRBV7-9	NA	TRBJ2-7	TGTGCCAGCAGCGCTGACAGGGGCGAGCAGTACTTC	CASSADRGEQYF
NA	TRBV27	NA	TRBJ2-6	TGTGCCAGCAGTCTTGCTGGGGCCAACGTCCTGACTTTC	CASSLAGANVLTF
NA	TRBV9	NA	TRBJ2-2	TGTGCCAGCAGCGTAGAAAGCCGCACCGGGGAGCTGTTTTTT	CASSVESRTGELFF
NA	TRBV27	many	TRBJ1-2	TGTGCCAGCAGTTTATCACAGGGCGGGTCTGGCTACACCTTC	CASSLSQGGSGYTF
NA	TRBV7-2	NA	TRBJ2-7	TGTGCCAGCAGGGGGGACTCCTTTGTTTACGAGCAGTACTTC	CASRGDSFVYEQYF
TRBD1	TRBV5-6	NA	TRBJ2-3	TGTGCCAGCAGCTTGGCCGGGACAGGGTATTATACGCAGTATTTT	CASSLAGTGYYTQYF
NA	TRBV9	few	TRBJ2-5	TGTGCCAGCAGCGCAAGACTGTCATCAGAGACCCAGTACTTC	CASSARLSSETQYF
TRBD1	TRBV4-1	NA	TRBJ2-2	TGCGCCAGCAGCCAACCGGGACAGGGGCCTCCCGGGGAGCTGTTTTTT	CASSQPGQGPPGELFF
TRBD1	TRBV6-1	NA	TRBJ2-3	TGTGCCACCAGGACAGGGGTTCGCACAGATACGCAGTATTTT	CATRTGVRTDTQYF
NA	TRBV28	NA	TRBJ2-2	TGTGCCAGCAGGCTAGGAACCGGGGAGCTGTTTTTT	CASRLGTGELFF
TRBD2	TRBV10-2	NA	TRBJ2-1	TGCGCCAGCAGTGATCATACTAGCGGGACGAACAATGAGCAGTTCTTC	CASSDHTSGTNNEQFF
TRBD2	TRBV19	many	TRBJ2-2	TGTGCCAGTAGTACCCCCAAGCTAGCGGCCGGGGAGCTGTTTTTT	CASSTPKLAAGELFF